This TCR beta chain was documented in a study of shared clonotypes between healthy human individuals. Study as a whole: Each donor contributed plates that comprised three CD4 naive, three CD4 memory, two CD8 naive and one CD8 memory.

Only in-frame clones appear in the TCRdb table, and some are missing; sequencing was by immunoSEQ multiplex PCR. The data contain hundreds of thousands of clones, less than 85% of them singletons. Study-level points and caveats: The sampled material consisted only of blood, and tissue repertoires are likely to differ.

Germline V gives CDR1 SNHLY, CDR2 FYNNEI. The CDR3 is made up of 15 amino acids. The trim removed 7 bases at V and 6 bases at J, leaving 6 bases unmatched. This clone came up a few times. The antigen remains undetermined. Different DNA sequences within this sample yield the same CDR3. The sample taken for sequencing was memory CD4+ T cells sorted from blood. Noted subset: CD45RA-negative fraction. This receptor was identified in a woman between 25 and 40 years old in good health. The gene calls are TRBV2 and TRBJ2-2; 12 nucleotides line up with TRBD2. The CDR3 DNA reads TGTGCCAGCACTAGACTAGCGGGAGTTCCCGGGGAGCTGTTTTTT. It is translated as CASTRLAGVPGELFF.